This T cell receptor (beta chain) was sequenced in a study of cytomegalovirus exposure and HLA in healthy donors. Whole-study results and caveats: The study reported that TCR beta sequences accurately predicted HLA-A and HLA-B alleles in most subjects. Sequencing likely caused a cluster of highly shared sequence variants. 16,951 TCR beta sequences were associated with HLA alleles at 0.05 false discovery rate in a later analysis. For cytomegalovirus status, the classifier reportedly gave diagnoses with high specificity and sensitivity.

Researchers ran the PCR with 60 Vbeta and 13 Jbeta primers. This table comes from immunoSEQ multiplex PCR, and its TCRdb copy is limited to in-frame clones, with some not included. This repertoire includes around 130,000 clones. Germline V gives CDR1 SGHTA, CDR2 FQGTGA. The V end was cut by 5 bases, the J end by 2 bases, with 5 bases between. The CDR3 has 12 residues. Of note for this clone: Its antigen is not known.

This TCR came from a woman aged 60 to 75 in good health and CMV-seronegative. The rearrangement links TRBV7-3 to TRBJ2-3; D is undetermined. The sequenced sample was PBMCs. CDR3: CASSRDTDTQYF. CDR3 nucleotides: TGTGCCAGCAGCCGAGACACAGATACGCAGTATTTT.